The 29 T cell receptor beta chains below come from one sample, sequenced in a study of T cell responses to AZD1222 COVID-19 vaccine. Using immunoSEQ multiplex PCR, the repertoire was profiled, and TCRdb retains in-frame clones only, with some absent. The repertoire consists of more than 150,000 clones, with roughly nine tenths occurring once and the leading ten covering 1% to 1.5%. The starting material was peripheral blood, obtained 28 days after the second AZD1222 dose. The receptor set was obtained from an adult who received the AZD1222 COVID-19 vaccine.

This clone appeared a few times. The CDR3 loop is CASSLSGGFNEKLFF. CDR3 bases: TGTGCCAGCAGCTTATCCGGGGGTTTTAATGAAAAACTGTTTTTT. The J gene is TRBJ1-4, the V gene TRBV7-9, with D perhaps matching TRBD1 (5 bases). V lost 2 bases to trimming and J lost 4 bases, with 11 bases between them. The CDR3 is made up of 15 amino acids. Germline V gene lookup returns CDR1 SEHNR and CDR2 FQNEAQ (reference sequence).

Worth noting for this clone: A read error may produce the germline difference seen at one junction end. The rearrangement uses TRBV2 and TRBJ1-1; 8 bases line up with TRBD1. CDR1 is SNHLY, CDR2 FYNNEI, per germline. The CDR3 contains 15 residues. The CDR3 reads CASSEDRGGNTEAFF. The CDR3 DNA is TGTGCCAGCAGCGAAGACAGGGGTGGGAACACTGAAGCTTTCTTT.

This chain joins TRBV5-4 and TRBJ2-5; 7 bases line up with TRBD2. The trim removed 6 bases at V and 3 bases at J, leaving 20 bases unmatched. Germline lookup yields CDR1 SGHNT and CDR2 YYREEE (reference sequence). The CDR3 consists of 18 residues. This chain's CDR3 is CASIPEGRGRREKETQYF. Here the CDR3 DNA reads TGTGCCAGCATCCCGGAAGGGAGGGGCCGGAGGGAAAAAGAGACCCAGTACTTC.

The rearrangement links TRBV5-1 to TRBJ1-1; the D gene is possibly TRBD1 (5 bases). Trimming left V 3 bases short and J 3 bases short, with 15 bases between. The CDR3 consists of 15 residues. Germline CDR1 SGHRS, CDR2 YFSETQ. The CDR3 sequence: CASSSIGLGDTEAFF. DNA of the CDR3: TGCGCCAGCAGCTCCATCGGCCTAGGGGACACTGAAGCTTTCTTT.

The chain has TRBV3-1 (or the pseudogene TRBV3-2) and TRBJ1-4; 10 positions match TRBD1. CDR1 and CDR2 from the germline V gene are LGHDT and YNNKEL (reference sequence). CDR3 length: 15 residues. V dropped 3 bases and J dropped 5; count of bases not matched to a gene: 3. The CDR3 DNA reads as TGTGCCAGCAGCCAGAGGGGACAGGGGAATGAAAAACTGTTTTTT. This encodes CASSQRGQGNEKLFF.

V usage is TRBV18 and J usage is TRBJ2-1, with 13 bases that match TRBD2. Trimming took 5 bases from V and 8 from J; bases not matched to a gene: 6. Germline assignment: CDR1 KGHSH and CDR2 LQKENI. This CDR3 spans 15 amino acids. CDR3 in amino acids: CASSLTSGRSDEQFF. The CDR3 DNA is TGTGCCAGCTCATTGACTAGCGGGAGGAGCGATGAGCAGTTCTTC.

The chain recombines TRBV2 with TRBJ2-5; 14 nucleotides match TRBD2. Germline values: CDR1 SNHLY, CDR2 FYNNEI. V trimming: 7 bases; J trimming: 4 bases; junction bases outside the gene matches: 11. The CDR3 is 17 amino acids. The chain's CDR3 is CASTSGTSGGTTETQYF. The DNA for the CDR3 is TGTGCCAGCACCAGCGGGACTAGCGGGGGCACGACAGAGACCCAGTACTTC.

The J gene is TRBJ1-1, the V gene TRBV7-9; 9 bases map to TRBD1. CDR3 length equals 16 residues. Per germline, CDR1 SEHNR and CDR2 FQNEAQ (reference sequence). J gave up 5 bases and V 4 bases, and 11 bases lay outside the gene matches. CDR3 residues: CASSSRLTGGWTEAFF. The CDR3 DNA follows: TGTGCCAGCAGCTCGCGCCTTACAGGGGGCTGGACTGAAGCTTTCTTT.

This chain uses TRBV18 with TRBJ1-5; TRBD1 is a possible D gene (5 bases). The CDR3 is 13 amino acids. CDR1 KGHSH and CDR2 LQKENI come from the germline V gene. V dropped 3 bases and J dropped 7 bases, with 10 bases sitting between them. CDR3 loop: CASSPGGGQPQHF. Written as DNA, the CDR3 is TGTGCCAGCTCACCGGGGGGGGGACAGCCCCAGCATTTT.

V gene TRBV13 combines with J gene TRBJ2-2, with D unresolved. V lost 5 bases and J 6 bases, leaving 7 bases between the germline ends. This CDR3 is built from 12 residues. The germline V gene has CDR1 PRHDT and CDR2 FYEKMQ (reference sequence). Here the CDR3 DNA reads TGTGCCAGCAGCGAAGATCCCGGGGAGCTGTTTTTT. This sequence encodes CASSEDPGELFF.

This rearrangement joins TRBV6-1 to TRBJ2-7; TRBD2 is a possible D gene (7 bases). V was shortened by 2 bases and J by 4 bases, with 15 bases between the two germline ends. Per the germline V gene, CDR1 is MNHNS and CDR2 is SASEGT. This CDR3 has 15 residues. The CDR3 is CASSERRGGAYEQYF. DNA of the CDR3: TGTGCCAGCAGTGAAAGGAGGGGGGGCGCATACGAGCAGTACTTC.

CDR3 in amino acids: CASSYQGPPGYTF. The CDR3 DNA sequence: TGTGCCAGCAGTTACCAGGGGCCCCCGGGCTACACCTTC. V is TRBV6-5 and J is TRBJ1-2, with D perhaps TRBD1 (6 bases). V lost 2 bases and J 8 bases, leaving 12 bases between the germline ends. This CDR3 has 13 amino acids. Per the germline V gene, CDR1 is MNHEY and CDR2 is SVGAGI.

The chain combines TRBV28 with TRBJ2-2; the D is unclear. Germline V lookup: CDR1 MDHEN, CDR2 SYDVKM. V dropped 2 bases and J dropped 7 bases, with 5 bases sitting between them. The length of the CDR3 is 12 residues. CDR3 residues: CASSLTHGELFF. CDR3 bases: TGTGCCAGCAGTTTAACGCACGGGGAGCTGTTTTTT.

The rearrangement links TRBV19 to TRBJ1-1; D is undetermined. Germline CDR1 reads LNHDA; CDR2 reads SQIVND (reference sequence). This CDR3 region has 15 residues. V lost 5 bases and J lost 1, with 14 bases in between. DNA of the CDR3: TGTGCCAGTAGTCCCCGCATAAGGGAGAACACTGAAGCTTTCTTT. Translating gives CASSPRIRENTEAFF.

The chain has TRBV30 and TRBJ1-2, with TRBD1 matching 8 bases. The CDR3 is made up of 13 amino acids. The V segment lost 2 bases and the J segment 5 bases; nucleotides outside the gene matches: 4. CDR1 and CDR2 (germline): GTSNPN, SVGIG (reference sequence). For the CDR3, the DNA is TGTGCCTGGAGTCTCGGACAGGGTTATGGCTACACCTTC. Translation: CAWSLGQGYGYTF. The full variable domain, its missing parts supplied by reference TRBV30 and TRBJ1-2, is SQTIHQWPATLVQPVGSPLSLECTVEGTSNPNLYWYRQAAGRGLQLLFYSVGIGQISSEVPQNLSASRPQDRQFILSSKKLLLSDSGFYLCAWSLGQGYGYTFGSGTRLTVV.

The J gene is TRBJ1-3, the V gene TRBV11-2; D not certain. Between the trimmed V and J ends, which lost 1 base and 9 bases, there was a span of 16 bases. The CDR3 is made up of 15 amino acids. Germline V lookup: CDR1 SGHAT, CDR2 FQNNGV. CDR3 residues: CASSLVPGFSGTIYF. DNA of the CDR3: TGTGCCAGCAGCTTAGTACCGGGGTTCAGTGGCACCATATATTTT.

J is TRBJ1-4 and V is TRBV30, with TRBD1 identical over 7 bases. The V and J ends lost 5 bases and 8 bases, in that order; junction bases with no gene match: 8. Germline lookup yields CDR1 GTSNPN and CDR2 SVGIG (reference sequence). The CDR3 is 13 amino acids. CDR3 in DNA: TGTGCCTGGGCTCGGGACAGAACCGAAAAACTGTTTTTT. Amino acid sequence: CAWARDRTEKLFF. Combining the CDR3 with reference TRBV30 and TRBJ1-4 gives the whole variable domain SQTIHQWPATLVQPVGSPLSLECTVEGTSNPNLYWYRQAAGRGLQLLFYSVGIGQISSEVPQNLSASRPQDRQFILSSKKLLLSDSGFYLCAWARDRTEKLFFGSGTQLSVL.

The genes are TRBV15 and TRBJ1-2, with 7 bases fitting TRBD1. V lost 0 bases, J lost 6 bases, and 4 bases stayed unmatched. CDR1 is LNHNV and CDR2 is YYDKDF in the germline V gene (reference sequence). The CDR3 is 14 amino acids. The CDR3 sequence: CATSREDRSDGYTF. CDR3 DNA sequence: TGTGCCACCAGCAGAGAGGACAGGAGCGATGGCTACACCTTC.

V gene TRBV7-2 combines with J gene TRBJ1-2; D uncertain. V was shortened by 1 base and J by 4 bases, with 16 bases between the two germline ends. CDR1 is SGHTA and CDR2 is FQGNSA in the germline V gene. CDR3 length: 16 residues. The CDR3 reads CASSLELHGGPYGYTF. CDR3 in DNA: TGTGCCAGCAGCTTAGAATTGCATGGCGGACCCTATGGCTACACCTTC.

The V and J genes are TRBV11-2 and TRBJ2-2; 8 bases line up with TRBD2. Trimming removed 5 bases from V and 3 bases from J; junction bases left unmatched: 8. Germline CDR1 is SGHAT and CDR2 is FQNNGV. This CDR3 contains 16 residues. CDR3 in amino acids: CASSRGGAGDTGELFF. The CDR3 coding sequence is TGTGCCAGCAGCCGGGGCGGAGCGGGGGACACCGGGGAGCTGTTTTTT.

This clone came up once. The CDR3 is CASRPAGTLNSPLHF. CDR3 in DNA: TGTGCCAGCAGGCCCGCCGGGACATTAAATTCACCCCTCCACTTT. The chain couples TRBV6-5 to TRBJ1-6; D possibly corresponds to TRBD1 (6 bases). The V end lost 6 bases, the J end lost 7 bases, and 16 bases lay between the germline ends. CDR1 MNHEY and CDR2 SVGAGI come from the germline V gene. CDR3 length: 15 residues.

This chain uses TRBV9 with TRBJ1-2; D perhaps matches TRBD1 (6 bases). This CDR3 region has 14 residues. Germline V lookup: CDR1 SGDLS, CDR2 YYNGEE. V lost 0 bases, J lost 6 bases, and 12 bases lay in between. The CDR3 region is CASSVGGKGDGYTF. CDR3 DNA: TGTGCCAGCAGCGTAGGCGGGAAGGGGGATGGCTACACCTTC.

The rearrangement joins TRBV5-1 to TRBJ1-5; no reliable D call. CDR3 length: 15 amino acids. Trimming stripped 0 bases from V and 3 bases from J, with 10 bases between. Germline loops: CDR1 SGHRS, CDR2 YFSETQ. In DNA, the CDR3 is TGCGCCAGCAGCTTGGAGGGCATCTTCAATCAGCCCCAGCATTTT. Its translation: CASSLEGIFNQPQHF.

V usage is TRBV2 and J usage is TRBJ1-2; the D gene is possibly TRBD1 (6 bases). V lost 5 bases to trimming and J lost 8 bases, with 12 bases between them. The germline gives CDR1 SNHLY, CDR2 FYNNEI. The CDR3 contains 12 residues. The CDR3 bases are TGTGCCAGCAGTCCTTGGGGGCCAGGCTACACCTTC. Translation: CASSPWGPGYTF.

This chain links TRBV6-6 with TRBJ1-5, with a weak D call TRBD1 (5 bases). V gave up 4 bases and J gave up 4 bases, with 8 bases separating them. There are 13 residues in the CDR3. Germline values: CDR1 MNHNY, CDR2 SVGAGI (reference sequence). As DNA, the CDR3 is TGTGCCAGCAGTTCGACAGAAAATCAGCCCCAGCATTTT. Protein sequence: CASSSTENQPQHF.

The chain joins TRBV7-2 to TRBJ1-4; D remains ambiguous. Germline lookup yields CDR1 SGHTA and CDR2 FQGNSA. V lost 4 bases, J lost 13 bases, and 16 bases lay in between. The CDR3 has 13 amino acids. The CDR3 protein is CASSSPMDIRLFF. DNA of the CDR3: TGTGCCAGCAGCTCCCCGATGGATATAAGACTGTTTTTT.

This sequence joins TRBV4-2 and TRBJ1-1; no clear D gene. Germline values: CDR1 LGHNA, CDR2 YNFKEQ. CDR3 length: 15 amino acids. Trimming removed 0 bases at V and 1 base at J, with 9 bases between. The CDR3 DNA reads TGTGCCAGCAGCCAAGATCGGGGAGGGAACACTGAAGCTTTCTTT. It is translated as CASSQDRGGNTEAFF.

The chain combines TRBV2 with TRBJ2-7; no clear D. This CDR3 is 11 amino acids long. Trimming pared 6 bases from V and 4 bases from J, leaving 7 bases between. Looked up from germline, CDR1 is SNHLY and CDR2 is FYNNEI. Written as DNA, the CDR3 is TGTGCCAGCAGATATGCGTACGAGCAGTACTTC. Translated, it gives CASRYAYEQYF.

V and J are TRBV4-1 and TRBJ1-2; D perhaps matches TRBD1 (5 bases). Between the trimmed V and J ends, which lost 1 base and 1 base, there was a span of 16 bases. Germline values: CDR1 MGHRA, CDR2 YSYEKL. The CDR3 totals 17 residues. The CDR3 sequence: CASSQVGREGFNYGYTF. The DNA of the CDR3 is TGCGCCAGCAGCCAAGTAGGGAGGGAGGGGTTTAACTATGGCTACACCTTC.